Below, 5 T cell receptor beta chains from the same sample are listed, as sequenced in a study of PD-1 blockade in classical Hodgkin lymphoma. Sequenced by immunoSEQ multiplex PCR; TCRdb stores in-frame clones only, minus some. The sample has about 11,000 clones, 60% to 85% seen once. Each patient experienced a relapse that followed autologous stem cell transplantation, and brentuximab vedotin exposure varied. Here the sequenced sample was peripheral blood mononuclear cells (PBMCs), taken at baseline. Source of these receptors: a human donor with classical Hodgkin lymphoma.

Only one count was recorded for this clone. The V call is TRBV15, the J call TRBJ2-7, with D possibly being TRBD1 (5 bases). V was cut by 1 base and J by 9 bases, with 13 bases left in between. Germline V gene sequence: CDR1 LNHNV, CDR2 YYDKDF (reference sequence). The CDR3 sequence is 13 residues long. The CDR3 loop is CATSRGDLRGQYF. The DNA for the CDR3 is TGTGCCACCAGCAGAGGCGACCTAAGGGGGCAGTACTTC. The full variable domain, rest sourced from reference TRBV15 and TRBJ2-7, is DAMVIQNPRYQVTQFGKPVTLSCSQTLNHNVMYWYQQKSSQAPKLLFHYYDKDFNNEADTPDNFQSRRPNTSFCFLDIRSPGLGDTAMYLCATSRGDLRGQYFGPGTRLTVT.

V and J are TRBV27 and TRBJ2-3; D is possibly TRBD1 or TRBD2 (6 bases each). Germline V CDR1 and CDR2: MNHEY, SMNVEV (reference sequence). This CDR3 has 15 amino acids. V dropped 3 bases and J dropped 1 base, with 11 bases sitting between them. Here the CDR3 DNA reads TGTGCCAGCAGTTTTTGGGGGGCTGGCACAGATACGCAGTATTTT. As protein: CASSFWGAGTDTQYF.

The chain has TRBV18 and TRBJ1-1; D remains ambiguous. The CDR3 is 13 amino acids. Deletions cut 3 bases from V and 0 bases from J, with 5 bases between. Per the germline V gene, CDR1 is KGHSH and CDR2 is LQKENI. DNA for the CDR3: TGTGCCAGCTCACCGGTCATGAACACTGAAGCTTTCTTT. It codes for CASSPVMNTEAFF.

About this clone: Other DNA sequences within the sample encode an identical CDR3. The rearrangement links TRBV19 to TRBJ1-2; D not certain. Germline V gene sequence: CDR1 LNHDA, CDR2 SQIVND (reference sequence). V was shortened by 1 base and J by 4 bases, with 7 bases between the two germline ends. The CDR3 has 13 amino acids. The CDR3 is CASSIGGSYGYTF. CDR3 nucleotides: TGTGCCAGTAGTATAGGGGGAAGCTATGGCTACACCTTC.

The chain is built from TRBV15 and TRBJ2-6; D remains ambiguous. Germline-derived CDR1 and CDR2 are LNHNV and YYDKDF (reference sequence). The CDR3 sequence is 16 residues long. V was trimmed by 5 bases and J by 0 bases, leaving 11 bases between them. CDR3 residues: CATSGRTGSGANVLTF. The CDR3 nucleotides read TGTGCCACCAGCGGCAGGACGGGCTCTGGGGCCAACGTCCTGACTTTC.